These 29 T cell receptor beta chains originate from one sample sequenced in a study of T cells in Graves' hyperthyroidism and ophthalmopathy. It was RNA transcripts that yielded the amplified TCR beta CDR3 regions. Carried out on the TCR CDR3, a first-round RT-PCR used the HTBI primer set. TCRdb re-called the multiplex PCR reads through MiXCR, storing one row per CDR3 protein. This sample has nearly 600,000 distinct CDR3 sequences; over 11% occur once, and the top ten carry roughly 5.7%. The specimen was blood. The origin of the receptors is a woman aged 25 to 39 with Graves' hyperthyroidism that later progressed to Graves' ophthalmopathy.

This clonotype appeared many times. The chain joins TRBV27 to TRBJ2-1, with a weak D call TRBD2 (6 bases). The germline V gene has CDR1 MNHEY and CDR2 SMNVEV (reference sequence). V dropped 4 bases and J dropped 0 bases, with 10 bases sitting between them. This CDR3 has 15 residues. CDR3 sequence reads: CASSSAGSSYNEQFF. The CDR3 DNA reads as TGTGCCAGCAGTTCGGCGGGAAGCTCCTACAATGAGCAGTTCTTC.

Only a few counts were recorded for this clonotype. This sequence joins TRBV5-1 and TRBJ2-3; D not resolved. From germline, CDR1 is SGHRS and CDR2 YFSETQ. Between the trimmed V and J ends, which lost 5 bases and 4 bases, there was a span of 17 bases. The CDR3 consists of 15 residues. Here the CDR3 reads CASSYVTTVSDTQYF. The CDR3 region has the DNA TGCGCCAGCAGTTATGTAACAACAGTATCAGATACGCAGTATTTT.

This clonotype was seen a few times. V gene TRBV18 combines with J gene TRBJ2-2; D is undetermined. The germline CDR1 and CDR2 sequences are KGHSH and LQKENI. V was cut by 4 bases and J by 4 bases, with 16 bases left in between. The CDR3 is 16 residues long. The CDR3 loop reads CASSLQDPTVTGELFF. CDR3 coding DNA: TGTGCCAGCTCACTCCAAGACCCAACCGTCACCGGGGAGCTGTTTTTT.

This clonotype was seen repeatedly, ten times or more. The chain uses TRBV18 and TRBJ2-1; D gene unclear. V was cut by 3 bases and J by 9 bases, with 18 bases left in between. From germline, CDR1 is KGHSH and CDR2 LQKENI. This CDR3 is built from 15 residues. The CDR3 DNA is TGTGCCAGCTCACCCTTTAGGGTAGCTGATATTGAGCAGTTCTTC. It encodes CASSPFRVADIEQFF.

This clonotype was observed a handful of times. J is TRBJ2-7 and V is TRBV29-1; a weak D match, TRBD1 (5 bases). Germline V gives CDR1 SQVTM, CDR2 ANQGSEA. V lost 1 base, J lost 2 bases, and 6 bases lay in between. This CDR3 spans 12 amino acids. The CDR3 DNA sequence: TGCAGCGTTGAAGTCAGGGCCTACGAGCAGTACTTC. Translated: CSVEVRAYEQYF.

This clonotype was found many times. This chain joins TRBV2 and TRBJ2-2; 8 bases are a match to TRBD2. The germline CDR1 and CDR2 sequences are SNHLY and FYNNEI. The CDR3 totals 13 residues. V was clipped by 11 bases and J by 4 bases; unmatched bases: 6. CDR3 protein: CASLAEITGELFF. CDR3 in DNA: TGTGCCTCACTAGCGGAGATCACCGGGGAGCTGTTTTTT.

This clonotype was counted at least ten times. This sequence joins TRBV2 and TRBJ1-4; possible D gene TRBD1, 6 bases. The CDR3 runs to 14 residues. With 4 bases removed from V and 5 bases from J, the gap between germline ends came to 11 bases. Germline V gene lookup returns CDR1 SNHLY and CDR2 FYNNEI. The CDR3, as DNA: TGTGCCAGCAGTGGGACAGATACGAATGAAAAACTGTTTTTT. Its protein product is CASSGTDTNEKLFF.

This clonotype was seen repeatedly, ten times or more. The chain combines TRBV12-3 or TRBV12-4 with TRBJ2-7, with 8 bases identical to TRBD1. Losses at the gene ends were 5 bases for V and 6 bases for J; bases not matched to a gene: 9. The CDR3 runs to 14 residues. DNA of the CDR3: TGTGCCAGCAGTAGTGGACAGGGCCACACCGAGCAGTACTTC. Protein product: CASSSGQGHTEQYF.

The CDR3 DNA sequence: TGTGCCAGCAGTCACTACCTCGAGCAGTTCTTC. This encodes CASSHYLEQFF. The V call is TRBV28, the J call TRBJ2-1; unclear D gene. The CDR3 contains 11 residues. The germline V gene encodes CDR1 MDHEN and CDR2 SYDVKM. Trimming shortened V by 5 bases and J by 10 bases, and 9 bases separated the two germline ends.

The chain joins TRBV19 to TRBJ2-1; D might be TRBD2 (6 bases). V lost 1 base to trimming and J lost 8 bases, with 12 bases between them. This CDR3 spans 14 amino acids. In germline, CDR1 is LNHDA, CDR2 SQIVND (reference sequence). The CDR3 region is CASSIVMRGDEQFF. The CDR3 DNA reads as TGTGCCAGTAGTATAGTGATGCGGGGAGATGAGCAGTTCTTC.

This clonotype was detected many times. This chain joins TRBV2 and TRBJ2-1; tentatively, D is TRBD1 or TRBD2 (5 bases each). Germline values: CDR1 SNHLY, CDR2 FYNNEI. Trimming shortened V by 8 bases and J by 4 bases, and 15 bases separated the two germline ends. This CDR3 has 14 amino acids. CDR3 nucleotide sequence: TGTGCCAGCCCGGGACCCCGGGGATACAATGAGCAGTTCTTC. As protein: CASPGPRGYNEQFF.

This clonotype was seen at least ten times. J is TRBJ1-3 and V is TRBV4-3; 8 bases map to TRBD1. The V gene end was trimmed by 4 bases and the J gene end by 1 base; junction bases not matched to a gene: 3. Germline assignment: CDR1 LGHNA and CDR2 YSLEER. The CDR3 covers 15 residues. CDR3 bases: TGCGCCAGCAGCCGAGACAGGGGTTCTGGAAACACCATATATTTT. Protein product: CASSRDRGSGNTIYF.

This clonotype came up many times. V and J are TRBV6-2 or TRBV6-3 and TRBJ2-6; 8 bases match TRBD1. Germline CDR1 MNHEY, CDR2 SVGEGT. CDR3 length: 19 amino acids. Trimming took 2 bases from V and 0 from J; bases not matched to a gene: 9. CDR3 protein: CASSYTLDRVNSGANVLTF. The CDR3 DNA reads TGTGCCAGCAGTTACACCTTGGACAGGGTAAACTCTGGGGCCAACGTCCTGACTTTC.

This clonotype was recorded many times. The J gene is TRBJ2-7, the V gene TRBV11-3; D is unresolved. The germline V gene has CDR1 SGHNT and CDR2 YENEEA. V lost 5 bases and J 4 bases, leaving 21 bases between the germline ends. The CDR3 sequence is 16 residues long. CDR3 sequence (DNA): TGTGCCAGCAGCCCCGGTGGACCGACTGGTAAATACGAGCAGTACTTC. This translates into CASSPGGPTGKYEQYF. The full variable domain, its missing parts supplied by reference TRBV11-3 and TRBJ2-7, is EAGVVQSPRYKIIEKKQPVAFWCNPISGHNTLYWYLQNLGQGPELLIRYENEEAVDDSQLPKDRFSAERLKGVDSTLKIQPAELGDSAVYLCASSPGGPTGKYEQYFGPGTRLTVT.

In its sample, this clonotype was seen many times. The chain uses TRBV15 and TRBJ1-1; D is uncertain. V lost 3 bases and J 5 bases, leaving 10 bases between the germline ends. This CDR3 spans 13 amino acids. Germline loops: CDR1 LNHNV, CDR2 YYDKDF (reference sequence). CDR3: CATSRERLTEAFF. The CDR3 bases are TGTGCCACCAGCAGGGAACGTCTAACTGAAGCTTTCTTT.

This clonotype was observed many times. The chain joins TRBV18 to TRBJ1-2; a weak D match, TRBD1 (5 bases). The V end was cut by 5 bases, the J end by 7 bases, with 14 bases between. Germline V lookup: CDR1 KGHSH, CDR2 LQKENI. The CDR3 runs 13 residues. The CDR3 nucleotides are TGTGCCAGCTCAAGGGACTCTCAAAGTGGCTACACCTTC. Its translation: CASSRDSQSGYTF. Full variable domain (missing parts from reference TRBV18 and TRBJ1-2): NAGVMQNPRHLVRRRGQEARLRCSPMKGHSHVYWYRQLPEEGLKFMVYLQKENIIDESGMPKERFSAEFPKEGPSILRIQQVVRGDSAAYFCASSRDSQSGYTFGSGTRLTVV.

The chain combines TRBV9 with TRBJ2-7, with D unclear. This CDR3 comprises 15 residues. The ends were cut back, 0 bases at V and 6 bases at J, with 16 bases in the middle. The germline V gene has CDR1 SGDLS and CDR2 YYNGEE. CDR3 in amino acids: CASSVAPREFSEQYF. Written as DNA, the CDR3 is TGTGCCAGCAGCGTAGCCCCACGAGAGTTCTCCGAGCAGTACTTC.

This clonotype appeared a few times. The J gene is TRBJ1-1, the V gene TRBV6-5; a weak D match, TRBD1 (5 bases). The length of the CDR3 is 17 residues. Germline-derived CDR1 and CDR2 are MNHEY and SVGAGI. V shed 1 base and J shed 1 base, with 16 bases lying between them. This chain's CDR3 is CASSYLTPGRENTEAFF. CDR3 bases: TGTGCCAGCAGTTACTTAACTCCGGGACGGGAGAACACTGAAGCTTTCTTT.

This clonotype was recorded many times. The rearrangement joins TRBV19 to TRBJ1-4; a weak D match, TRBD1 (5 bases). Trimming removed 3 bases from V and 7 bases from J, with 15 bases in between. Germline V gives CDR1 LNHDA, CDR2 SQIVND (reference sequence). The CDR3 extends over 15 amino acids. The CDR3 spells CASSILTGASEKLFF. CDR3 in DNA: TGTGCCAGTAGTATCCTTACAGGAGCAAGTGAAAAACTGTTTTTT.

This clonotype was detected many times. The chain uses TRBV3-1 and TRBJ2-4, with 14 bases lining up with TRBD2. V was clipped by 1 base and J by 9 bases; unmatched bases: 8. This CDR3 region has 17 residues. The germline V gene encodes CDR1 LGHDT and CDR2 YNNKEL (reference sequence). CDR3 coding DNA: TGTGCCAGCAGCCAAGCTGGGACTAGCGGGAGAATGGGCATTCAGTACTTC. It is translated as CASSQAGTSGRMGIQYF.

This clonotype was recorded many times. This rearrangement joins TRBV5-8 to TRBJ1-4; D gene unclear. The V end lost 3 bases, the J end lost 7 bases, and 7 bases lay between the germline ends. Germline V gene lookup returns CDR1 SGHTS and CDR2 YDEGEE. This CDR3 has 12 residues. The CDR3 region is CASSSDFEKLFF. CDR3 sequence (DNA): TGTGCCAGCAGCTCGGACTTTGAAAAACTGTTTTTT.

This clonotype has a count of ten or more. This chain joins TRBV29-1 and TRBJ1-1; D perhaps matches TRBD1 (5 bases). Germline-derived CDR1 and CDR2 are SQVTM and ANQGSEA. CDR3 length: 16 residues. Trimming removed 6 bases at V and 0 bases at J, with 20 bases between. CDR3 sequence: CSVIQWGRELNTEAFF. Here the CDR3 DNA reads TGCAGCGTCATACAGTGGGGGAGGGAACTGAACACTGAAGCTTTCTTT.

This clonotype was counted at least ten times. V usage is TRBV6-5 and J usage is TRBJ1-4; 8 bases line up with TRBD1. Germline V gene data show CDR1 as MNHEY and CDR2 as SVGAGI. The CDR3 sequence is 15 residues long. The V segment lost 6 bases and the J segment 8 bases; nucleotides outside the gene matches: 11. The CDR3 region has the DNA TGTGCCAGCAGGGGATTGACAGGGGAGTCCGAAAAACTGTTTTTT. Its translation: CASRGLTGESEKLFF.

A note on this clonotype: A much larger clonotype is one base distant, so this may be a read error. This sequence joins TRBV6-1 and TRBJ2-1, with a tentative D call TRBD2 (6 bases). Germline V gene data show CDR1 as MNHNS and CDR2 as SASEGT. This CDR3 is built from 13 residues. CDR3 sequence reads: CASRDSGYNERFF. The CDR3 DNA follows: TGTGCCAGCAGGGATAGCGGCTACAATGAGCGGTTCTTC.

The chain combines TRBV7-9 with TRBJ1-1, with TRBD1 identical over 8 bases. Germline V CDR1 and CDR2: SEHNR, FQNEAQ (reference sequence). The CDR3 loop spans 14 amino acids. V lost 6 bases and J lost 6; bases outside the gene matches: 9. The CDR3 is CASRSDRVKAEAFF. CDR3 sequence (DNA): TGTGCCAGCAGATCGGACAGGGTGAAGGCTGAAGCTTTCTTT.

The CDR3 here is CASSEALVFSYEQYF. The CDR3 DNA reads TGTGCCAGCAGTGAAGCGCTGGTCTTCTCCTACGAGCAGTACTTC. J is TRBJ2-7 and V is TRBV2; the D is unclear. The CDR3 runs 15 residues. The germline CDR1 and CDR2 sequences are SNHLY and FYNNEI. The V gene lost 0 bases and the J gene lost 0 bases, with 9 bases spanning the gap.

This clonotype was counted a few times. J is TRBJ2-7 and V is TRBV5-4; 9 bases fit TRBD2. Germline-derived CDR1 and CDR2 are SGHNT and YYREEE (reference sequence). This CDR3 is built from 15 residues. The junction had 8 bases not matched to a gene; V was cut back by 4 bases and J by 3 bases. The CDR3 DNA reads TGTGCCAGCAGCCCCGTGGGACTAGCCGACTACGAGCAGTACTTC. Protein: CASSPVGLADYEQYF.

The V gene is TRBV7-2, the J gene TRBJ1-1; 8 positions match TRBD1. The CDR3 spans 16 residues. CDR1 is SGHTA and CDR2 is FQGNSA in the germline V gene. Trimming cost V 0 bases and J 5 bases; bases outside gene matches: 8. This CDR3 is CASSLASQGAQTEAFF. Here the CDR3 DNA reads TGTGCCAGCAGCTTAGCGTCTCAGGGGGCGCAGACTGAAGCTTTCTTT. The whole variable domain, remainder taken from reference TRBV7-2 and TRBJ1-1, is GAGVSQSPSNKVTEKGKDVELRCDPISGHTALYWYRQSLGQGLEFLIYFQGNSAPDKSGLPSDRFSAERTGGSVSTLTIQRTQQEDSAVYLCASSLASQGAQTEAFFGQGTRLTVV.

In this sample, this clonotype turned up a few times. V and J are TRBV18 and TRBJ2-3; TRBD2 aligns across 14 bases. The CDR3 runs to 17 residues. V lost 5 bases and J lost 4; bases outside the gene matches: 8. From germline, CDR1 is KGHSH and CDR2 LQKENI. CDR3 sequence reads: CASSTGTSGSGADTQYF. CDR3 in DNA: TGTGCCAGCTCAACCGGGACTAGCGGGAGTGGAGCAGATACGCAGTATTTT.